Below, 12 T cell receptor beta chains from the same sample are listed, as sequenced in a study of blood T cell repertoires in COVID-19. Clones were read by immunoSEQ multiplex PCR, and TCRdb kept only the in-frame ones, dropping some. The table shows about 120,000 clones, with approximately 80% occurring only once. Specimen: peripheral blood. The origin of the receptors is a man between 65 and 80 years old with acute or convalescent COVID-19.

This chain connects TRBV6-4 to TRBJ1-1; possible D gene TRBD1, 6 bases. V was cut by 10 bases and J by 5 bases, with 17 bases left in between. The CDR3 has 13 amino acids. Germline CDR1 MRHNA, CDR2 SNTAGT. The CDR3 DNA follows: TGTGCCATCTATCCACAGGGATGTACTGAAGCTTTCTTT. Residues: CAIYPQGCTEAFF.

A few counts support this clone. DNA of the CDR3: TGTGCCAGCAGCTCCGGGACAGGGGCTTTTCGTCGCAATCAGCCCCAGCATTTT. This sequence encodes CASSSGTGAFRRNQPQHF. This chain connects TRBV11-3 to TRBJ1-5, with 10 nucleotides matching TRBD1. The germline V gene encodes CDR1 SGHNT and CDR2 YENEEA. The CDR3 totals 18 residues. V trimming: 4 bases; J trimming: 2 bases; junction bases outside the gene matches: 11.

The sample holds a few counts of this clone. The chain is built from TRBV10-2 and TRBJ2-2; 10 positions match TRBD1. V shed 10 bases and J 7 bases; nucleotides not matched to a gene: 9. Per germline, CDR1 WSHSY and CDR2 SAAADI. The CDR3 totals 14 residues. In DNA, the CDR3 is TGCGCCACCGGGACAGGGGAAAGGAACGGGGAGCTGTTTTTT. Its translation: CATGTGERNGELFF.

The chain recombines TRBV18 with TRBJ1-3; D is uncertain. CDR3 length: 15 amino acids. Germline V gene lookup returns CDR1 KGHSH and CDR2 LQKENI. Trimming pared 6 bases from V and 0 bases from J, leaving 12 bases between. In nucleotides, the CDR3 is TGTGCCAGCTCCCGAATGAGTGTCTCTGGAAACACCATATATTTT. It yields the protein CASSRMSVSGNTIYF.

The CDR3, as DNA: TGTGCCAGCAGCCATGACGGGACACTTACTCTGAACACTGAAGCTTTCTTT. This codes for CASSHDGTLTLNTEAFF. The V call is TRBV4-2, the J call TRBJ1-1, with a weak D call TRBD1 (6 bases). The V end lost 3 bases, the J end lost 0 bases, and 17 bases lay between the germline ends. CDR3 length: 17 residues. Per the germline V gene, CDR1 is LGHNA and CDR2 is YNFKEQ.

The rearrangement joins TRBV9 to TRBJ1-4; D remains ambiguous. This CDR3 has 15 residues. CDR1 and CDR2 from the germline V gene are SGDLS and YYNGEE. The V and J ends lost 0 bases and 8 bases respectively, with 14 bases between them. As DNA, the CDR3 is TGTGCCAGCAGCGTAGGAGGTAGAATCGGGGAAAAACTGTTTTTT. It codes for CASSVGGRIGEKLFF.

The chain has TRBV12-3 or TRBV12-4 and TRBJ1-6; D possibly corresponds to TRBD1 (5 bases). The CDR3 has 12 residues. Trimming removed 7 bases from V and 8 bases from J, with 9 bases in between. Here the CDR3 DNA reads TGTGCCAGCACCCTAGGGGATTCACCCCTCCACTTT. Translated: CASTLGDSPLHF.

This clone turned up a few times. V usage is TRBV18 and J usage is TRBJ2-6; D not certain. CDR1 is KGHSH and CDR2 is LQKENI in the germline V gene. Trimming took 2 bases from V and 0 from J, leaving 5 bases between them. CDR3 size: 15 residues. The CDR3 DNA sequence: TGTGCCAGCTCACCAGGGCCCTCTGGGGCCAACGTCCTGACTTTC. This sequence encodes CASSPGPSGANVLTF.

The genes are TRBV19 and TRBJ2-7, with TRBD1 matching over 9 bases. After removal of 5 bases from V and 2 bases from J, the junction contained 7 bases not matched to a gene. The CDR3 covers 15 residues. From germline, CDR1 is LNHDA and CDR2 SQIVND (reference sequence). CDR3: CASSFPGQGPYEQYF. The CDR3 DNA is TGTGCCAGTAGTTTTCCGGGACAGGGACCCTACGAGCAGTACTTC.

This chain joins TRBV30 and TRBJ2-5; TRBD1 matches 9 bases. Germline V gives CDR1 GTSNPN, CDR2 SVGIG (reference sequence). CDR3 length: 14 residues. J was trimmed by 6 bases and V by 4 bases; bases with no gene match: 9. CDR3 residues: CAWNSGTGMKTQYF. CDR3 DNA: TGTGCCTGGAACTCCGGGACAGGGATGAAGACCCAGTACTTC.

The chain joins TRBV13 to TRBJ2-3, with 12 bases that match TRBD2. This CDR3 spans 16 amino acids. The germline gives CDR1 PRHDT, CDR2 FYEKMQ (reference sequence). Trimming took 4 bases from V and 3 from J; bases not matched to a gene: 5. The CDR3 loop is CASSYYGTSGTDTQYF. The CDR3 DNA is TGTGCCAGCAGCTACTACGGGACTAGCGGGACAGATACGCAGTATTTT. Full variable domain (outside the CDR3, taken from reference TRBV13 and TRBJ2-3): AAGVIQSPRHLIKEKRETATLKCYPIPRHDTVYWYQQGPGQDPQFLISFYEKMQSDKGSIPDRFSAQQFSDYHSELNMSSLELGDSALYFCASSYYGTSGTDTQYFGPGTRLTVL.

The chain combines TRBV2 with TRBJ2-7; D is perhaps TRBD2 (6 bases). Trimming removed 8 bases at V and 1 base at J, with 15 bases between. This CDR3 has 14 amino acids. CDR1 and CDR2 from the germline V gene are SNHLY and FYNNEI. The CDR3, as DNA: TGTGCCAGCGTACCGGGACTGCGTTCCTACGAGCAGTACTTC. It is translated as CASVPGLRSYEQYF.